This T cell receptor (beta chain) was recovered during a study of OX40 agonist ivuxolimab in advanced cancers. Study in general: A partial response was reached by three patients: one with hepatocellular carcinoma and two with cutaneous melanoma.

The table came from immunoSEQ multiplex PCR; TCRdb's copy has only in-frame clones and leaves some out. The sample yields some 86,000 clones, approximately 85% seen once. This CDR3 is built from 13 residues. J lost 10 bases, V lost 8 bases, and 9 bases had no gene match. Germline V gene data show CDR1 as MDHEN and CDR2 as SYDVKM. The sequence was collected from an adult with an advanced solid tumor such as melanoma, head and neck, liver or kidney cancer. The material was CD4+ or CD8+ T cells sorted from blood, obtained in a trial of the OX40 agonist ivuxolimab. The J gene is TRBJ1-4, the V gene TRBV28; 8 bases align to TRBD1. In DNA form, the CDR3 reads TGTGCCAGCCTAGACAGGGGCATGGTAAAACTGTTTTTT. This gives the protein CASLDRGMVKLFF. Together with reference TRBV28 and TRBJ1-4, the CDR3 gives the full variable domain: DVKVTQSSRYLVKRTGEKVFLECVQDMDHENMFWYRQDPGLGLRLIYFSYDVKMKEKGDIPEGYSVSREKKERFSLILESASTNQTSMYLCASLDRGMVKLFFGSGTQLSVL.